The 9 T cell receptor beta chains presented below share a single source sample, sequenced in a study of early T cells in non-severe SARS-CoV-2 infection. TCRdb reprocessed the 5' RACE reads via MiXCR and lists one record per CDR3 protein. The sample holds nearly 50,000 distinct CDR3 sequences, around 6.4% seen once. This specimen was whole blood, taken at baseline. Receptors were obtained from an adult who was a healthcare worker with PCR-confirmed SARS-CoV-2 infection or an uninfected control (not recorded which).

Of note for this clonotype: This may come from a read error, since a much larger clone is one base off. The chain recombines TRBV2 with TRBJ2-1; tentatively, D is TRBD2 (5 bases). V lost 4 bases and J 8 bases, leaving 9 bases between the germline ends. The CDR3 has 12 amino acids. Germline loops: CDR1 SNHLY, CDR2 FYNNEI. This chain's CDR3 is CASSVGGDEQFF. The CDR3 bases are TGTGCCAGCAGTGTAGGAGGTGATGAGCAGTTCTTC.

At least ten counts were recorded for this clonotype. This sequence joins TRBV29-1 and TRBJ2-7, with 8 bases fitting TRBD1. The germline gives CDR1 SQVTM, CDR2 ANQGSEA. V gave up 5 bases and J gave up 3 bases; unmatched junction bases: 9. The CDR3 has 14 residues. The CDR3 sequence: CSVPSQGAGYEQYF. The CDR3 bases are TGCAGCGTTCCGTCCCAGGGGGCGGGCTACGAGCAGTACTTC.

The genes are TRBV28 and TRBJ2-6; the match to TRBD1 covers 10 bases. The J segment lost 6 bases and the V segment lost 4 bases, leaving 6 bases of the junction unmatched. CDR3 length equals 16 residues. Looked up from germline, CDR1 is MDHEN and CDR2 is SYDVKM. CDR3 in DNA: TGTGCCAGCAGTTCCACCGGGACAGGGGAGGCCAACGTCCTGACTTTC. Protein: CASSSTGTGEANVLTF. The variable domain in full, completed from reference TRBV28 and TRBJ2-6, reads DVKVTQSSRYLVKRTGEKVFLECVQDMDHENMFWYRQDPGLGLRLIYFSYDVKMKEKGDIPEGYSVSREKKERFSLILESASTNQTSMYLCASSSTGTGEANVLTFGAGSRLTVL.

This clonotype has just a few counts. This sequence joins TRBV25-1 and TRBJ1-1; D is uncertain. From germline, CDR1 is MGHDK and CDR2 SYGVNS. The CDR3 loop spans 11 amino acids. V dropped 8 bases and J dropped 7 bases, with 11 bases sitting between them. The CDR3 sequence is CASVRGIEAFF. CDR3 sequence (DNA): TGTGCCAGCGTTCGGGGAATTGAAGCTTTCTTT.

This clonotype was found a few times. V usage is TRBV5-1 and J usage is TRBJ2-3, with D tentatively TRBD1 or TRBD2 (5 bases each). The V gene's germline CDR1 is SGHRS and CDR2 YFSETQ. This CDR3 is 16 amino acids long. The V and J ends lost 4 bases and 2 bases respectively, with 17 bases between them. The CDR3 DNA sequence: TGCGCCAGCAGCCGACCGGGGCAAACTTTCACAGATACGCAGTATTTT. Protein sequence: CASSRPGQTFTDTQYF.

In this sample, this clonotype turned up a few times. This chain connects TRBV13 to TRBJ2-1; 8 bases map to TRBD1. V was clipped by 4 bases and J by 1 base; unmatched bases: 9. The CDR3 runs 17 residues. Germline lookup yields CDR1 PRHDT and CDR2 FYEKMQ (reference sequence). The CDR3 coding sequence is TGTGCCAGCAGCTCCACAGGGGGGTTTAGATCCTACAATGAGCAGTTCTTC. Encoded protein: CASSSTGGFRSYNEQFF.

The chain couples TRBV5-4 to TRBJ1-2; unclear D gene. V was trimmed by 2 bases and J by 4 bases, leaving 9 bases between them. The CDR3 contains 13 residues. Per the germline V gene, CDR1 is SGHNT and CDR2 is YYREEE (reference sequence). The CDR3 DNA reads as TGTGCCAGCAGCTTCAGACTCCTCTATGGCTACACCTTC. Translated, it gives CASSFRLLYGYTF.

The chain carries TRBV6-2 or TRBV6-3 and TRBJ2-2, with TRBD2 identical over 12 bases. This CDR3 region has 16 residues. V shed 6 bases, J shed 5 bases, and the junction held 7 bases outside the gene matches. CDR1 is MNHEY and CDR2 is SVGEGT in the germline V gene. The DNA for the CDR3 is TGTGCCAGCAGCTCCGGGACTAGCGGGTATACCGGGGAGCTGTTTTTT. Its protein is CASSSGTSGYTGELFF.

The sample holds a few counts of this clonotype. V and J are TRBV13 and TRBJ2-2; unclear D gene. V lost 1 base and J lost 6, with 6 bases in between. The length of the CDR3 is 13 residues. Germline-derived CDR1 and CDR2 are PRHDT and FYEKMQ (reference sequence). CDR3 DNA sequence: TGTGCCAGCAGCTTAGATCGCGCCGGGGAGCTGTTTTTT. This encodes CASSLDRAGELFF.